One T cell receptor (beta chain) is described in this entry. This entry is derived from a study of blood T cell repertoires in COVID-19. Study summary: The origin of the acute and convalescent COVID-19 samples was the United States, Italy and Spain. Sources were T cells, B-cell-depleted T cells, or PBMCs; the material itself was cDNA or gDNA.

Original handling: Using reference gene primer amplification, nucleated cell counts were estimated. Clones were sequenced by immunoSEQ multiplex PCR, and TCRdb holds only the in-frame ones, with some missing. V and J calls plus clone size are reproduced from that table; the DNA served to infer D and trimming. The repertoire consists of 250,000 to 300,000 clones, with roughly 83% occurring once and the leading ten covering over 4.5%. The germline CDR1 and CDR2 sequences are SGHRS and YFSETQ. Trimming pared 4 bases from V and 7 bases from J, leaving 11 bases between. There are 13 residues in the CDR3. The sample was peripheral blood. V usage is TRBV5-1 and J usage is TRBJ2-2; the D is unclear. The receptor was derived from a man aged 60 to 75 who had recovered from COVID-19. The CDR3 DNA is TGCGCCAGCAGCCCCTCGGGTTTCGGGGAGCTGTTTTTT. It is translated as CASSPSGFGELFF.